This is a list of T cell receptor beta chains from one sample in a study of blood T cells in healthy people across ages. Using its own MiXCR run on the 5' RACE reads, TCRdb lists one record per CDR3 protein. This sample has around 1,500,000 distinct CDR3 sequences; approximately 28% occur once, and the top ten carry roughly 8%. What was sequenced was blood. The receptors originated from a woman aged 25 to 39 in good health. Each CDR3 is given without its conserved first and last residue. The order of the fields is J gene, V gene, CDR3 protein.

J: TRBJ2-5
V: TRBV29-1
CDR3: SVEGQWKKTQY

J: TRBJ1-2
V: TRBV9
CDR3: ATSPADRLNWVDYGYT

J: TRBJ2-1
V: TRBV11-2
CDR3: AGTLTGRHEQF

J: TRBJ2-3
V: TRBV5-1
CDR3: ASSLGTPMRTDTQY

J: TRBJ1-2
V: TRBV9
CDR3: ASRGTDDYGYT

J: TRBJ1-2
V: TRBV7-8
CDR3: ASSLGLPGRRNYGYT

J: TRBJ1-5
V: TRBV6-6
CDR3: ASSYSSWADQPQH

J: TRBJ1-2
V: TRBV25-1
CDR3: ASSDFPGGAYGYT

J: TRBJ2-7
V: TRBV6-2/TRBV6-3
CDR3: ASSRDGGAYEQY

J: TRBJ2-2
V: TRBV25-1
CDR3: ASSGRTLLAGELF

J: TRBJ2-3
V: TRBV15
CDR3: ATSMAGEADTQY

J: .
V: TRBV28
CDR3: ASSGGAGRLYEQY

J: TRBJ2-5
V: TRBV10-3
CDR3: AISESTKGETQY

J: TRBJ2-7
V: TRBV4-1
CDR3: ASSQSIAGGPDEQY

J: TRBJ1-5
V: TRBV20-1
CDR3: SAGRWDSGNQPQH

J: TRBJ2-1
V: TRBV9
CDR3: ASSRQGLAGGYNEQF